The 32 T cell receptor beta chains listed next were all sequenced from one sample in a study of T cells in Graves' hyperthyroidism and ophthalmopathy. Amplification of TCR beta CDR3 regions used RNA as the template. The TCR CDR3 was amplified in a first-round RT-PCR using the HTBI primer set. TCRdb ran MiXCR on the multiplex PCR reads and lists one entry per CDR3 protein. Of 45,000 to 60,000 distinct CDR3 sequences listed, 40% to 55% are singletons. Sequencing was done on a sample of blood. Receptors were obtained from a woman aged 25 to 39 with Graves' ophthalmopathy.

A word on this clonotype: A read error may account for a junction end that differs from germline. The gene calls are TRBV7-8 and TRBJ2-5; perhaps TRBD2 as D (6 bases). The CDR3 runs 15 residues. Germline assignment: CDR1 SGHVS and CDR2 FQNEAQ. CDR3 in amino acids: CASSGDGEDQEIQYF. Written as DNA, the CDR3 is TGTGCCAGCAGCGGAGACGGGGAGGACCAAGAGATCCAGTACTTC.

This sequence joins TRBV14 and TRBJ2-3, with D possibly being TRBD2 (5 bases). CDR1 is SGHDN and CDR2 is FVKESK in the germline V gene. Between the trimmed V and J ends, which lost 0 bases and 10 bases, there was a span of 11 bases. CDR3 length: 13 amino acids. In DNA, the CDR3 is TGTGCCAGCAGCCAAGATCATCGGGATTCGCAGTATTTT. Protein sequence: CASSQDHRDSQYF.

This clonotype was counted many times. V usage is TRBV25-1 and J usage is TRBJ1-1; D perhaps matches TRBD1 (5 bases). V lost 6 bases, J lost 0 bases, and 8 bases lay in between. Germline CDR1 is MGHDK and CDR2 is SYGVNS. This CDR3 has 13 amino acids. This chain's CDR3 is CASRHRLNTEAFF. Written as DNA, the CDR3 is TGTGCCAGCAGGCACAGGTTGAACACTGAAGCTTTCTTT.

This clonotype was picked up many times. An end of the junction differs from the germline gene, which may be a read error. The chain links TRBV7-7 to TRBJ1-5; no definite D call. Germline CDR1 and CDR2: SSHAT and FNYEAQ (reference sequence). CDR3 size: 15 residues. The CDR3 protein is CASSCGVPSNQPQHF. CDR3 in DNA: TGTGCTAGCAGCTGTGGGGTCCCGAGCAATCAGCCCCAGCATTTT.

For this clonotype: One end of the junction fails to match germline, which may point to a read error. The chain links TRBV12-3 or TRBV12-4 to TRBJ2-1; maybe TRBD2 (5 bases). The DNA matches TRBJ2-7 better at its end, which makes the J call doubtful. The CDR3 has 14 residues. CDR3 residues: CASSLAGLYNEQYF. CDR3 coding DNA: TGTGCCAGCAGTCTAGCTGGACTCTACAATGAGCAGTACTTC.

The DNA of the CDR3 is TGTGCCAGCAGTCTACAGGGGGCAGGGGGCTACACCTTC. It yields the protein CASSLQGAGGYTF. The V gene is TRBV2, the J gene TRBJ1-2, with 9 bases aligning to TRBD1. The CDR3 loop spans 13 amino acids. CDR1 SNHLY and CDR2 FYNNEI come from the germline V gene. J was trimmed by 8 bases and V by 5 bases; bases with no gene match: 6.

The chain combines TRBV19 with TRBJ2-3; 11 bases agree with TRBD2. Per the germline V gene, CDR1 is LNHDA and CDR2 is SQIVND (reference sequence). V shed 7 bases, J shed 0 bases, and the junction held 6 bases outside the gene matches. The CDR3 length is 16 residues. The CDR3 bases are TGTGCCAGTACCCGGACTAGCGGGTTAAGCACAGATACGCAGTATTTT. It is translated as CASTRTSGLSTDTQYF.

The genes are TRBV2 and TRBJ2-7, with 11 nucleotides matching TRBD1. This CDR3 is built from 11 residues. Looked up from germline, CDR1 is SNHLY and CDR2 is FYNNEI. V lost 8 bases, J lost 9 bases, and 3 bases stayed unmatched. CDR3 in DNA: TGTGCCAGCGGGGGACAGGGGGTGCAGTACTTC. This codes for CASGGQGVQYF.

In the case of this clonotype: No conserved phenylalanine or tryptophan is present at the end of the CDR3, so a read error is the likely explanation. The chain links TRBV7-2 to TRBJ2-5; tentatively, D is TRBD1 (5 bases). CDR1 is SGHTA, CDR2 FQGNSA, per germline. V lost 1 base and J lost 4, with 16 bases in between. The CDR3 is 16 amino acids. This chain's CDR3 is CASSLGLMQGPETQYV. CDR3 nucleotide sequence: TGTGCCAGCAGCTTAGGTTTAATGCAGGGTCCAGAGACCCAGTACGTC.

With regard to this clonotype: A clone one base away is much larger, so this may be a read error. The CDR3 does not end in the conserved phenylalanine or tryptophan, so this is likely a read error. The chain employs TRBV30 and TRBJ1-1; tentative D call: TRBD1 (6 bases). The CDR3 is 13 residues long. Trimming removed 2 bases at V and 3 bases at J, with 10 bases between. CDR1 and CDR2 (germline): GTSNPN, SVGIG (reference sequence). CDR3 nucleotides: TGTGCCTGGAGTCAGGGGCTAGACACTGAAGCTTTCTGT. Translation gives CAWSQGLDTEAFC.

The chain combines TRBV2 with TRBJ2-5; 9 positions agree with TRBD1. CDR1 is SNHLY and CDR2 is FYNNEI in the germline V gene. This CDR3 has 14 residues. V shed 8 bases, J shed 5 bases, and the junction held 9 bases outside the gene matches. CDR3 protein: CASLDRGWGETQYF. The CDR3 DNA follows: TGTGCCAGCTTGGACAGGGGATGGGGGGAGACCCAGTACTTC.

This clonotype was picked up many times. The J gene is TRBJ2-7, the V gene TRBV27, with D tentatively TRBD1 (6 bases). V was shortened by 5 bases and J by 3 bases, with 14 bases between the two germline ends. The germline CDR1 and CDR2 sequences are MNHEY and SMNVEV (reference sequence). The CDR3 length is 14 residues. The CDR3 is CASSPTGMRYEQYF. CDR3 sequence (DNA): TGTGCCAGCAGTCCTACAGGGATGCGCTACGAGCAGTACTTC.

Notes on this clonotype: The conserved closing phenylalanine or tryptophan is absent in this CDR3, likely reflecting a read error. This chain uses TRBV12-3 or TRBV12-4 with TRBJ1-3; TRBD1 is a possible D gene (5 bases). V was pared by 6 bases and J by 4 bases, with 13 bases between. CDR3 size: 14 residues. The CDR3 spells CASRAGTSGNTIYS. CDR3 DNA: TGTGCCAGCAGAGCAGGGACTAGCGGAAACACCATATATTCT.

This clonotype has a count of ten or more. The chain joins TRBV7-8 to TRBJ2-2; possible D gene TRBD2, 6 bases. The V end lost 5 bases, the J end lost 7 bases, and 20 bases lay between the germline ends. This CDR3 has 16 residues. Per the germline V gene, CDR1 is SGHVS and CDR2 is FQNEAQ. Here the CDR3 DNA reads TGTGCCAGCAGCGACCCCCGGGCGGCTAGCGTCGGGGAGCTGTTTTTT. It is translated as CASSDPRAASVGELFF. The full variable domain, with the rest looked up from reference TRBV7-8 and TRBJ2-2, is GAGVSQSPRYKVAKRGQDVALRCDPISGHVSLFWYQQALGQGPEFLTYFQNEAQLDKSGLPSDRFFAERPEGSVSTLKIQRTQQEDSAVYLCASSDPRAASVGELFFGEGSRLTVL.

V gene TRBV2 combines with J gene TRBJ2-7, with D uncertain. V lost 6 bases to trimming and J lost 8 bases, with 8 bases between them. Germline values: CDR1 SNHLY, CDR2 FYNNEI. The CDR3 spans 10 residues. CDR3 in DNA: TGTGCCAGCAGGGCCGAAAAGCAGTACTTC. As protein: CASRAEKQYF.

Within the sample, this clonotype is medium-sized. The CDR3: CASSEGHQPQHF. CDR3 DNA: TGCGCCAGCAGTGAGGGGCATCAGCCCCAGCATTTT. The chain combines TRBV10-2 with TRBJ1-5; no reliable D call. The CDR3 has 12 amino acids. CDR1 is WSHSY and CDR2 is SAAADI in the germline V gene. V lost 2 bases, J lost 5 bases, and 4 bases lay in between.

With respect to this clonotype: A read error may explain this, as a much larger clone is one base away. The gene calls are TRBV3-1 and TRBJ2-7; maybe TRBD2 (6 bases). CDR1 LGHDT and CDR2 YNNKEL come from the germline V gene (reference sequence). Between the trimmed V and J ends, which lost 3 bases and 4 bases, there was a span of 13 bases. This CDR3 is built from 14 residues. Here the CDR3 reads CASSHRGEAYEQYF. For the CDR3, the DNA is TGTGCCAGCAGCCACCGCGGGGAGGCTTACGAGCAGTACTTC.

On this clonotype itself: Relative to the germline gene, one junction end is altered; a read error may explain this. The CDR3 nucleotides are TGTGCCAGCAGACCTACCAGGGAATCCCAAGAAACCCAGTACTTC. Translating gives CASRPTRESQETQYF. The chain recombines TRBV6-5 with TRBJ2-5, with D tentatively TRBD1 (5 bases). The CDR3 has 15 residues. In germline, CDR1 is MNHEY, CDR2 SVGAGI.

This clonotype appeared many times. The chain joins TRBV14 to TRBJ1-2; maybe TRBD1 (5 bases). Trimming left V 3 bases short and J 7 bases short, with 12 bases between. Germline CDR1 and CDR2: SGHDN and FVKESK. The CDR3 is 13 residues long. The CDR3 loop is CASSHLDRLGYTF. The CDR3 DNA reads TGTGCCAGCAGCCACCTCGACAGACTTGGCTACACCTTC.

There are many counts of this clonotype. This chain links TRBV28 with TRBJ1-2, with no clear D. V was shortened by 3 bases and J by 5 bases, with 10 bases between the two germline ends. Germline CDR1 MDHEN, CDR2 SYDVKM. The CDR3 contains 13 residues. The CDR3 DNA reads as TGTGCCAGCAGTTTCTCGCCCGCATATGGCTACACCTTC. The encoded protein is CASSFSPAYGYTF.

This chain links TRBV7-9 with TRBJ1-2, with D unclear. Germline V gene sequence: CDR1 SEHNR, CDR2 FQNEAQ (reference sequence). This CDR3 is built from 14 residues. V lost 1 base and J 8 bases, leaving 14 bases between the germline ends. The CDR3 loop is CASSLESDIGGYTF. In DNA form, the CDR3 reads TGTGCCAGCAGCTTAGAGTCAGATATTGGAGGCTACACCTTC.

This clonotype is medium-sized within its sample. The chain combines TRBV15 with TRBJ2-7; D perhaps matches TRBD2 (5 bases). CDR1 is LNHNV and CDR2 is YYDKDF in the germline V gene (reference sequence). The CDR3 is made up of 15 amino acids. The V end lost 2 bases, the J end lost 4 bases, and 15 bases lay between the germline ends. The CDR3 DNA reads TGTGCCACCAGCAGAACCGGGATCCAGCCGTACGAGCAGTACTTC. This gives the protein CATSRTGIQPYEQYF.

This clonotype has at least ten counts. This chain links TRBV6-5 with TRBJ2-5; the D gene is possibly TRBD2 (6 bases). This CDR3 has 13 amino acids. Per the germline V gene, CDR1 is MNHEY and CDR2 is SVGAGI. Trimming took 6 bases from V and 5 from J, leaving 13 bases between them. DNA for the CDR3: TGTGCCAGCAGCCCCGGGACTCCGGAGACCCAGTACTTC. Translating it yields CASSPGTPETQYF.

This clonotype has at least ten counts. The chain joins TRBV7-9 to TRBJ2-7, with D perhaps assigned TRBD1 or TRBD2 (5 bases each). V gave up 4 bases and J gave up 6 bases, with 22 bases separating them. This CDR3 contains 16 residues. Germline assignment: CDR1 SEHNR and CDR2 FQNEAQ (reference sequence). The CDR3 DNA follows: TGTGCCAGCAGCTACACCGTACTAGGCCCTAGGGGCGAGCAGTACTTC. The encoded protein is CASSYTVLGPRGEQYF.

This clonotype was counted ten times or more. This chain connects TRBV5-1 to TRBJ2-1; D is perhaps TRBD1 or TRBD2 (6 bases each). The CDR3 has 16 residues. Trimming cost V 4 bases and J 0 bases, with 14 bases left between them. Germline CDR1 and CDR2: SGHRS and YFSETQ. The CDR3 DNA follows: TGCGCCAGCAGCCCCTCGGGGGCTAGCTCCTACAATGAGCAGTTCTTC. Its protein product is CASSPSGASSYNEQFF.

This clonotype was seen many times. A much more abundant neighbour one base away suggests this may be a read error. The V gene is TRBV29-1, the J gene TRBJ2-5; tentatively, D is TRBD2 (5 bases). The CDR3 has 15 residues. CDR1 and CDR2 from the germline V gene are SQVTM and ANQGSEA. V was trimmed by 7 bases and J by 5 bases, leaving 23 bases between them. CDR3 sequence: CSAEGAGVDWETQYF. In nucleotides, the CDR3 is TGCAGCGCTGAGGGTGCCGGGGTTGATTGGGAGACCCAGTACTTC.

V usage is TRBV14 and J usage is TRBJ2-7; D gene ambiguous. Trimming shortened V by 3 bases and J by 2 bases, and 17 bases separated the two germline ends. This CDR3 has 16 amino acids. Looked up from germline, CDR1 is SGHDN and CDR2 is FVKESK. The CDR3 region has the DNA TGTGCCAGCAGCCACTTACACACCTCCTTGGCCTACGAGCAGTACTTC. This gives the protein CASSHLHTSLAYEQYF.

In this sample, this clonotype turned up many times. The V and J genes are TRBV19 and TRBJ2-1; 11 bases align to TRBD1. CDR1 and CDR2 (germline): LNHDA, SQIVND (reference sequence). V was clipped by 0 bases and J by 8 bases; unmatched bases: 9. The CDR3 covers 17 residues. The CDR3 reads CASSIDYRTGGIHEQFF. In DNA, the CDR3 is TGTGCCAGTAGTATAGATTACAGGACAGGGGGCATTCATGAGCAGTTCTTC.

This clonotype appeared many times. The chain combines TRBV12-3 or TRBV12-4 with TRBJ2-7; D not certain. CDR3 length: 13 residues. The ends were cut back, 2 bases at V and 7 bases at J, with 12 bases in the middle. The CDR3 region has the DNA TGTGCCAGCAGTTTACTCGTGGTCTGGGAGCAGTACTTC. It codes for CASSLLVVWEQYF.

There are many counts of this clonotype. J is TRBJ2-3 and V is TRBV7-6, with 8 bases that match TRBD2. J gave up 4 bases and V 1 base, and 4 bases lay outside the gene matches. The CDR3 length is 15 residues. Germline lookup yields CDR1 SGHVS and CDR2 FNYEAQ. CDR3 in amino acids: CASSLGLGRADTQYF. CDR3 nucleotide sequence: TGTGCCAGCAGCTTAGGACTCGGGAGGGCAGATACGCAGTATTTT.

This chain joins TRBV14 and TRBJ2-6; no reliable D call. The CDR3 consists of 18 residues. Per germline, CDR1 SGHDN and CDR2 FVKESK. The V end was cut by 4 bases, the J end by 1 base, with 17 bases between. DNA of the CDR3: TGTGCCAGCAGCCCCGTTCCGGAAATAAGTTCTGGGGCCAACGTCCTGACTTTC. It specifies CASSPVPEISSGANVLTF.

This clonotype was recorded at least ten times. The V call is TRBV15, the J call TRBJ1-3; no definite D call. The CDR3 runs 16 residues. The V gene's germline CDR1 is LNHNV and CDR2 YYDKDF (reference sequence). V was pared by 0 bases and J by 6 bases, with 15 bases between. The CDR3 sequence: CATSRDRAVILNTIYF. The CDR3 DNA reads as TGTGCCACCAGCAGAGACCGGGCAGTGATATTAAACACCATATATTTT.